The present entry profiles one T cell receptor (beta chain) with its context. Its cognate antigen is unknown. This record comes from a study of T cell repertoires in cytomegalovirus infection. V dropped 0 bases and J dropped 6 bases, with 12 bases sitting between them. The germline V gene encodes CDR1 MGHRA and CDR2 YSYEKL. The CDR3 has 16 amino acids. MiXCR was run by TCRdb on the reads, yielding one entry per CDR3 protein. The sample lists about a million distinct CDR3 sequences; around 29% were seen once. The material sequenced was cultured CD8+ T cells from PBMCs, taken from culture after CMV antigen stimulation. The sequence derives from a human donor in good health (CMV status not recorded). Some clones in this sample may be carry-over from other donors' samples. This chain joins TRBV4-1 and TRBJ1-6, with no clear D. In DNA form, the CDR3 reads TGCGCCAGCAGCCAAGAATATGCGGCAGCTAATTCACCCCTCCACTTT. Translating it yields CASSQEYAAANSPLHF.